This T cell receptor (beta chain) was sequenced during a study of OX40 agonist ivuxolimab in advanced cancers. Turning to the overall study: The costimulatory receptor OX40 (CD134) was targeted by ivuxolimab, a fully human IgG2 agonistic monoclonal antibody. Intravenous ivuxolimab was administered to patients every 2 weeks at six dose levels: 0.01, 0.1, 0.3, 1.5, 3 and 10 mg/kg. Among the approximately 50 dose-escalation patients, 19 had hepatocellular carcinoma, approximately 15 melanoma, 9 renal cell carcinoma and 9 head and neck cancer. In the dose-escalation cohort, around 80% of patients were male, and the mean age was around 65 years with a range of roughly 20 to 79. Patients were allowed to have had prior anti-PD-1, anti-PD-L1 or anti-CTLA-4 therapy, and around 40% of the dose-escalation patients had previously received checkpoint inhibitors. Partial responses occurred in three dose-escalation patients: two with cutaneous melanoma and one with hepatocellular carcinoma. The point of sequencing TCRbeta in the periphery was to test whether ivuxolimab changed TCR sequence diversity and drove clonal T-cell expansion. The monotherapy dose-escalation portion (N ≈ 50 patients) of the phase I ivuxolimab trial is reported in the paper. What the authors observed across the whole study: Antigen specificity was not determined for the clonally expanded peripheral T cells. Low levels of normalized T-cell clonal expansion were also shown by some nonresponding patients. In the 0.1-3.0 mg/kg groups, partial responders were among the patients with the lowest normalized peripheral clonal expansion, particularly in CD8+ T cells. After ivuxolimab, CD8+ T cells had more expanded clones than CD4+ T cells on average. Clonal expansion of both CD4+ and CD8+ blood T cells was observed from baseline to week 6 at doses 0.1 to 3.0 mg/kg.

Taken from cysteine to phenylalanine, the CDR3 has 15 residues. Only the CDR3 DNA is retained, 45 bases long and in frame from the first base. V is trimmed back by 2 bases and J by 0 bases, and the junction contains 3 bases that no gene match accounts for. CDR1 GTSNPN and CDR2 SVGIG were looked up in the germline V gene (reference sequence). The trial excluded patients who had a history of autoimmune disease or were on systemic immunosuppression. Peripheral blood for TCR sequencing was collected from all dose cohorts at baseline, on cycle 4 day 1, and on cycle 7 day 1. Samples were obtained from an open-label, multicenter, first-in-human phase I dose-escalation trial of ivuxolimab. Adults with locally advanced or metastatic melanoma, renal cell, hepatocellular, or head and neck squamous cell carcinoma were enrolled in the trial. Before TCR sequencing, CD4+ T cells and CD8+ T cells from peripheral blood were sorted into separate populations.

On this clone: The specificity of this receptor is unknown. It has no much larger one-base neighbor in the sample; base qualities were not kept.

Genomic DNA was isolated from the sorted cells so that the TCRbeta CDR3 region could be sequenced. The immunoSEQ Assay was used for sequencing of TCRbeta CDR3 regions. The table comes from immuneACCESS by way of TCRdb, which keeps in-frame sequences with V and J called. Part of the clones is missing from these tables; in studies checked, under half for an unresolved V gene and the rest for unknown reasons. This sample comprises over 30,000 clones, about 81% of them detected only once. In total, the top ten clones hold 20% to 25% of the sample. The chain is made from TRBV30 and TRBJ1-5, with 8 middle bases fitting TRBD1. This clonotype originated in an adult with an advanced solid tumor such as melanoma, head and neck, liver or kidney cancer. The sample in question was CD4+ or CD8+ T cells sorted from blood, obtained in a trial of the OX40 agonist ivuxolimab. The CDR3 is CAWSTGGNSNQPQHF. Read as DNA, the sequence is TGTGCCTGGAGTACAGGGGGGAATAGCAATCAGCCCCAGCATTTT.